Detailed here is one TCR beta chain. The entry originates in a study of blood T cell repertoires in COVID-19. Whole-study context: COVID-19 samples, acute and convalescent, were from the United States, Italy and Spain.

The J segment lost 4 bases and the V segment lost 5 bases, leaving 11 bases of the junction unmatched. The CDR3 is 18 residues long. Germline-derived CDR1 and CDR2 are SGHNT and YYREEE (reference sequence). Produced via immunoSEQ multiplex PCR; TCRdb's table is partial and in-frame only. The sample includes more than 95,000 clones, roughly four fifths of them seen just once. This sequence originates from a man aged 60 to 75 with acute or convalescent COVID-19. The chain joins TRBV5-4 to TRBJ2-6; 11 nucleotides align to TRBD1. Source material: peripheral blood. For the CDR3, the DNA is TGTGCCAGCAGACATGCCCGGGACAGGGGGAGGGGGGCCAACGTCCTGACTTTC. Amino acid sequence: CASRHARDRGRGANVLTF.